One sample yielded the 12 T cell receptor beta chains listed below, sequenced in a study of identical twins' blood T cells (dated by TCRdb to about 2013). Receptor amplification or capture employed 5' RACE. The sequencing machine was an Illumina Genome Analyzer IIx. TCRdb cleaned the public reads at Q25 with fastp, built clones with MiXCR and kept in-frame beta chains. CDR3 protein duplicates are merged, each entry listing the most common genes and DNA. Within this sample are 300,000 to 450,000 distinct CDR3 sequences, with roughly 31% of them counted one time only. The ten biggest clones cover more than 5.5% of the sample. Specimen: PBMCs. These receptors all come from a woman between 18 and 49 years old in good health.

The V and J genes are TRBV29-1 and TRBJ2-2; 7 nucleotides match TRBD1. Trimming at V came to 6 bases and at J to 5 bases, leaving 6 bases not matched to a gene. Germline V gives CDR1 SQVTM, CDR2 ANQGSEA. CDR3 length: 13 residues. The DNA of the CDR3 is TGCAGCGTGAGGGACAGAGTTACCGGGGAGCTGTTTTTT. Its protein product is CSVRDRVTGELFF.

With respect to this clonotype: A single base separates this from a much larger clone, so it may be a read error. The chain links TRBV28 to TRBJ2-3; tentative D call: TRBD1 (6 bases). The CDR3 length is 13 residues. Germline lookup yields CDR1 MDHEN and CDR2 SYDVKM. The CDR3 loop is CSSRGLVTDTQYF. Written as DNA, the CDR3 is TGTTCCAGCAGGGGTCTGGTAACAGATACGCAGTATTTT.

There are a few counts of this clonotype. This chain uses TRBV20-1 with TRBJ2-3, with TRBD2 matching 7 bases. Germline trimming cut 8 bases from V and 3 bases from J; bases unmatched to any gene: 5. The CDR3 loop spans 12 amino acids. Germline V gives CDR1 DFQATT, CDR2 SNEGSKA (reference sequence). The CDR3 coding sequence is TGCAGTCCACGGGGGGAGACAGATACGCAGTATTTT. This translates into CSPRGETDTQYF.

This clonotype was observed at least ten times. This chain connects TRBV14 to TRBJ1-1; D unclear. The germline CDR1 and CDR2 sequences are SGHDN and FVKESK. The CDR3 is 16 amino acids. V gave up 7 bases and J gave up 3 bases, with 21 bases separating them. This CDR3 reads CASKAIGFTPYTEAFF. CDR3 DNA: TGTGCCAGCAAGGCCATCGGCTTCACCCCATACACTGAAGCTTTCTTT.

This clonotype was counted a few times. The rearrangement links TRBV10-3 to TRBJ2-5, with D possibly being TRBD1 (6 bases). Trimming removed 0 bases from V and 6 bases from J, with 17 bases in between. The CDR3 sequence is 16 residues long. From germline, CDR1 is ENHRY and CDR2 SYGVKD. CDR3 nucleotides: TGTGCCATCAGTGAGTCTGGGGGCACCAGAGGGAAGACCCAGTACTTC. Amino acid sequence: CAISESGGTRGKTQYF.

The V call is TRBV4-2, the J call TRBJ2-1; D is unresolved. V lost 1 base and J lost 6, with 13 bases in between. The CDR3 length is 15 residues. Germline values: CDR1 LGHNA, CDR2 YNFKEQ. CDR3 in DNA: TGTGCCAGCAGCCAAGGGCTAGGAATTTTCAATGAGCAGTTCTTC. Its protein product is CASSQGLGIFNEQFF.

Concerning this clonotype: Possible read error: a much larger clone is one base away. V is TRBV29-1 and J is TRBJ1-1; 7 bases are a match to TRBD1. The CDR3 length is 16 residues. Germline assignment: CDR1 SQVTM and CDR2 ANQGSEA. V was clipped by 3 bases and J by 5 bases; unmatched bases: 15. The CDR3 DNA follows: TGCAGCGTTGATGGAGGAAAGGGGGCTGTGAGAACTGAAGCTTTCTTT. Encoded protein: CSVDGGKGAVRTEAFF.

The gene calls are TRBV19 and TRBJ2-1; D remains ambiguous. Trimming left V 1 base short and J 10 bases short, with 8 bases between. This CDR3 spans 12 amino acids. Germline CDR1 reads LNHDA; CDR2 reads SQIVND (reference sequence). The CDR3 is CASSIGLLEQFF. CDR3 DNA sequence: TGTGCCAGTAGTATAGGGCTGTTAGAGCAGTTCTTC.

CDR3 amino acids: CSARQGATNEKLFF. CDR3 DNA: TGCAGTGCTAGACAGGGGGCAACTAATGAAAAACTGTTTTTT. This chain joins TRBV20-1 and TRBJ1-4; 7 nucleotides agree with TRBD1. Germline V gene lookup returns CDR1 DFQATT and CDR2 SNEGSKA (reference sequence). There are 14 residues in the CDR3. J gave up 0 bases and V 2 bases, and 0 bases lay outside the gene matches.

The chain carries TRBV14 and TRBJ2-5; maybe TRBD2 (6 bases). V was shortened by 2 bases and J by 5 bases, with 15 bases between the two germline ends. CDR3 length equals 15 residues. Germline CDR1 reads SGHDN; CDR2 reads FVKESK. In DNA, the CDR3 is TGTGCCAGCAGCCAATGGGACTCAGGGAGGGAGACCCAGTACTTC. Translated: CASSQWDSGRETQYF. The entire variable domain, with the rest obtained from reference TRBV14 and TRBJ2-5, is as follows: EAGVTQFPSHSVIEKGQTVTLRCDPISGHDNLYWYRRVMGKEIKFLLHFVKESKQDESGMPNNRFLAERTGGTYSTLKVQPAELEDSGVYFCASSQWDSGRETQYFGPGTRLLVL.

The CDR3, as DNA: TGCAGTGCTTTGGACAGGGTTGGCGGCTACACCTTC. Protein product: CSALDRVGGYTF. The chain uses TRBV20-1 and TRBJ1-2; 8 bases map to TRBD1. The CDR3 has 12 residues. V shed 5 bases, J shed 8 bases, and the junction held 7 bases outside the gene matches. CDR1 is DFQATT, CDR2 SNEGSKA, per germline (reference sequence).

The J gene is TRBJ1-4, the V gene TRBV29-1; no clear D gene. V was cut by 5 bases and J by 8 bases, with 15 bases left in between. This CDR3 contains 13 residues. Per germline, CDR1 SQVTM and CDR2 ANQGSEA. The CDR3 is CSVKVEGREKLFF. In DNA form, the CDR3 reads TGCAGCGTTAAAGTGGAGGGAAGGGAAAAACTGTTTTTT.